This T cell receptor beta chain appears in the sequencing data of a study of cytotoxic CD8 clonotypes in ibrutinib-treated CLL. In germline, CDR1 is SEHNR, CDR2 FQNEAQ (reference sequence). The V end was cut by 5 bases, the J end by 1 base, with 21 bases between. The CDR3 totals 18 residues. Investigators sourced approximately 2 micrograms of genomic DNA from cryopreserved PBMCs for TCR beta libraries. Assay used: immunoSEQ multiplex PCR; TCRdb lists only in-frame clones, some missing. This sample has about 18,000 clones, with 81% found just once. The V call is TRBV7-9, the J call TRBJ1-3; a possible D gene is TRBD1 (6 bases). Sequencing was performed on PBMCs, taken before ibrutinib treatment. The origin of this receptor is a human donor with chronic lymphocytic leukemia. CDR3 coding DNA: TGTGCCAGCAGCCATAGAAACGCTGGCAGGGGTTCTGGAAACACCATATATTTT. This translates into CASSHRNAGRGSGNTIYF.